What follows is one T cell receptor (beta chain) and its context. Its specificity is unknown. The sample belongs to a study of T cell responses to AZD1222 COVID-19 vaccine. V lost 4 bases to trimming and J lost 3 bases, with 12 bases between them. The CDR3 has 13 amino acids. Germline-derived CDR1 and CDR2 are SQVTM and ANQGSEA. Data came from immunoSEQ multiplex PCR; TCRdb stores just in-frame clones and leaves some out. The sample records 84,000 or so clones, 88% being singletons. Study-level findings and limits: Researchers took repertoire samples only after the peak T cell response had come. Mostly white British, mostly female donors; authors suggested clonal diversity may be underestimated.

This clonotype originated in an adult in good health. The rearrangement joins TRBV29-1 to TRBJ1-2, with D unclear. This specimen consisted of peripheral blood, obtained on day 0 of MenACWY control vaccination. The CDR3 sequence is CSVAVGSDYGYTF. CDR3 DNA sequence: TGCAGCGTTGCCGTAGGTTCCGACTATGGCTACACCTTC.